Listed below are T cell receptor beta chains from one sample, sequenced in a study of blood T cell repertoires in COVID-19. Clones were sequenced by immunoSEQ multiplex PCR, and TCRdb holds only the in-frame ones, with some missing. The data contain 120,000 to 150,000 clones, approximately 85% of them singletons. The sequenced sample consisted of PBMCs or T cells enriched from blood (not recorded which). Receptors were obtained from a woman aged 50 to 65 with acute COVID-19. The CDR3 runs from the conserved cysteine through the conserved F or W. Each record gives: V gene, J gene, D gene, clone size, CDR3 DNA, CDR3 protein. D genes are given only for firm matches. Clone size is not always given. Where it is, it says once, few, many or a class for expanded clones.

>TRBV11-2|TRBJ2-1|-|-
TGTGCCAGCACCTTCGGTGGGCGCCTGGCTAATGAGCAGTTCTTC
CASTFGGRLANEQFF
>TRBV29-1|TRBJ1-4|-|-
TGCAGCGTCGGTGGAGAAAGTAATGAAAAACTGTTTTTT
CSVGGESNEKLFF
>TRBV4-2|TRBJ1-1|TRBD1|-
TGTGCCAGCAGCCCCTGGACAGGGGCTTTGAACACTGAAGCTTTCTTT
CASSPWTGALNTEAFF
>TRBV7-7|TRBJ1-3|-|-
TGTGCCAGCAGCTTATTTTGGGGAAGAAAAGGGGCTACTGGAAACACCATATATTTT
CASSLFWGRKGATGNTIYF
>TRBV10-3|TRBJ2-7|TRBD2|-
TGTGCCATCAGGGGACTAGCGGCCTACGAGCAGTACTTC
CAIRGLAAYEQYF
>TRBV29-1|TRBJ2-7|TRBD2|-
TGCAGCGTTGAAGGTACTAGCGGGAGGGGAGAGCAGTACTTC
CSVEGTSGRGEQYF
>TRBV7-2|TRBJ2-2|TRBD2|-
TGTGCCAGCAGCTTTCGGACTAGCGGGATTTCCGGGGAGCTGTTTTTT
CASSFRTSGISGELFF
>TRBV11-2|TRBJ2-3|-|-
TGTGCCAGCAGCGTCCATGTAGCCCGAAATACGCAGTATTTT
CASSVHVARNTQYF
>TRBV30|TRBJ2-2|-|-
TGTGCCTGGAGTACGGGTAGCGGAAACACCGGGGAGCTGTTTTTT
CAWSTGSGNTGELFF
>TRBV6-5|TRBJ2-1|-|-
TGTGCCAGCCGCCCGAGCTCCTACAATGAGCAGTTCTTC
CASRPSSYNEQFF
>TRBV7-9|TRBJ2-3|TRBD2|-
TGTGCCAGCAGCTCCACGGGACTAGCGGGAGGGGGGCCAACAGATACGCAGTATTTT
CASSSTGLAGGGPTDTQYF
>TRBV28|TRBJ1-4|TRBD1|-
TGTGCCAGCACCTTGACAGGGACGGAAGAAAAACTGTTTTTT
CASTLTGTEEKLFF
>TRBV11-2|TRBJ2-5|-|-
TGTGCCAGCAGCCTCAACCCAGGCCGGGAGACCCAGTACTTC
CASSLNPGRETQYF
>TRBV6-4|TRBJ2-1|-|-
TGTGCCAGCAGTCTCGATCTAAGCTCCTACAATGAGCAGTTCTTC
CASSLDLSSYNEQFF
>TRBV10-1|TRBJ2-7|-|-
TGCGCCAGCCAAGACAGGACCTTATCCTACGAGCAGTACTTC
CASQDRTLSYEQYF
>TRBV5-1|TRBJ2-2|-|-
TGCGCCAGCAGCTTGGAGGCTAGTAACACCGGGGAGCTGTTTTTT
CASSLEASNTGELFF
>TRBV7-7|TRBJ2-2|-|-
TGTGCTAGCAGCTTAGTAGTCCGCTCCGGGACTTTGAACACCGGGGAGCTGTTTTTT
CASSLVVRSGTLNTGELFF
>TRBV6-5|TRBJ1-4|TRBD1|-
TGTGCCAGCAGTTACGCAGGGGGTAATGAAAAACTGTTTTTT
CASSYAGGNEKLFF
>TRBV24-1|TRBJ2-3|TRBD1|-
TGTGCCACCAGTGCCGAGAGGACAGGGGAGGGTCTGTTGTATTTT
CATSAERTGEGLLYF
>TRBV13|TRBJ1-2|-|-
TGTGCCAGCAGCTTAGGTCCCGACGGGGACTATGGCTACACCTTC
CASSLGPDGDYGYTF
>TRBV2|TRBJ2-1|-|-
TGTGCCAGCAGTGAACAGACTTCAGCATTGGAGTTCTTC
CASSEQTSALEFF
>TRBV29-1|TRBJ1-6|-|once
TGCAGCGTCCGTTCTCAGCCCGGGGGGAGTTCACCCCTCCACTTT
CSVRSQPGGSSPLHF